This T cell receptor beta chain was recorded in a study of patients and donors after allogeneic stem cell transplantation. This clonotype occurred a few times. Via MiXCR, TCRdb re-called the RT-PCR reads, giving one row per CDR3 protein. Of tens of thousands of distinct CDR3 sequences in the sample, 26% are singletons; the top ten hold around a quarter. The V and J ends lost 6 bases and 15 bases, in that order; junction bases with no gene match: 13. CDR3 length: 14 residues. Looked up from germline, CDR1 is KGHSH and CDR2 is LQKENI. The sample was blood, either unsorted or a sorted T cell fraction (not recorded which). The receptor comes from a human donor who was either an allogeneic HSCT recipient or a stem cell or donor lymphocyte infusion donor (not recorded which). It is not recorded whose cells these are; they may come from a transplant donor. The chain is built from TRBV18 and TRBJ1-4; 10 bases align to TRBD1. The chain's CDR3 is CASSRQGAHVSLFF. The CDR3, as DNA: TGTGCCAGCTCGAGACAGGGGGCGCACGTTTCTTTGTTTTTT.